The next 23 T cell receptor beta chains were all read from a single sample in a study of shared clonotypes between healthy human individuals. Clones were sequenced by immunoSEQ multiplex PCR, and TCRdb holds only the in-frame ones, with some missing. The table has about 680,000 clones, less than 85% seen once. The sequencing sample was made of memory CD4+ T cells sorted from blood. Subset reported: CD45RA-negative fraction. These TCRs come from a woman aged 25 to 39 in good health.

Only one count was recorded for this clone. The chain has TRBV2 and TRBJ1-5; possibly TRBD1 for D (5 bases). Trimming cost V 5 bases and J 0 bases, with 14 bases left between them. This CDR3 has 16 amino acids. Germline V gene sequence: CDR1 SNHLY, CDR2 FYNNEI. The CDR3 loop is CASSSGTTYSNQPQHF. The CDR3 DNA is TGTGCCAGCAGTTCCGGGACCACCTATAGCAATCAGCCCCAGCATTTT. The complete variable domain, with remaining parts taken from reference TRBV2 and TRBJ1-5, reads EPEVTQTPSHQVTQMGQEVILRCVPISNHLYFYWYRQILGQKVEFLVSFYNNEISEKSEIFDDQFSVERPDGSNFTLKIRSTKLEDSAMYFCASSSGTTYSNQPQHFGDGTRLSIL.

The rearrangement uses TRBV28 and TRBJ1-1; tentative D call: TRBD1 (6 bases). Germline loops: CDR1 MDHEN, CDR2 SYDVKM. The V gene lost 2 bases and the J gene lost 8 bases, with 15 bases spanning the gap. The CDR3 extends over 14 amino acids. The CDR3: CASSLAAGAGEAFF. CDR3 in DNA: TGTGCCAGCAGTTTAGCGGCGGGGGCAGGCGAAGCTTTCTTT.

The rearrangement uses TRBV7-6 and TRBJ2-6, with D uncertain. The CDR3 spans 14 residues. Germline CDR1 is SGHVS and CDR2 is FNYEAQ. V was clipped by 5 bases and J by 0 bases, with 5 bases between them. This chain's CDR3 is CASSEPSGANVLTF. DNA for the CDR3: TGTGCCAGCAGCGAACCCTCTGGGGCCAACGTCCTGACTTTC.

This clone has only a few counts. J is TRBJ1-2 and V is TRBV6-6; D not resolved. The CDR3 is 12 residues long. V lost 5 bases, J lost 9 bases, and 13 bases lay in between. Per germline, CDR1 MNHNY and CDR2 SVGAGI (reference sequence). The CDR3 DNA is TGTGCCAGCAGTACAGCGGAATCAAGCTACACCTTC. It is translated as CASSTAESSYTF.

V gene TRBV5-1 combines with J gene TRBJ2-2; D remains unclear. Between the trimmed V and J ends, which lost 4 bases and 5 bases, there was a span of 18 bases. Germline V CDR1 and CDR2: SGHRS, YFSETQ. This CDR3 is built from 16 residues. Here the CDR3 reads CASSLIRLGGTGELFF. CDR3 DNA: TGCGCCAGCAGCCTGATCAGGCTGGGTGGTACCGGGGAGCTGTTTTTT.

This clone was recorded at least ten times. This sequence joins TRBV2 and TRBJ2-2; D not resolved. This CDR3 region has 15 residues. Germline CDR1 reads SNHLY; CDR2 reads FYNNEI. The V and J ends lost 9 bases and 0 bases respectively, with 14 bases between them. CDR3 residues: CASELTPANTGELFF. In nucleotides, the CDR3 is TGTGCCAGTGAGCTCACCCCCGCGAACACCGGGGAGCTGTTTTTT.

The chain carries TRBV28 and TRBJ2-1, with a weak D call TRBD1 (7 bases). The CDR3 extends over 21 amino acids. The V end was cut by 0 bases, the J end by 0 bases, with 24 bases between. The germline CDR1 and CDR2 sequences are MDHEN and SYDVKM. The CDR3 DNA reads TGTGCCAGCAGTTTATGGGACCGGCTGGAGGGGGCGGCGGGCTCCTACAATGAGCAGTTCTTC. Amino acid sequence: CASSLWDRLEGAAGSYNEQFF.

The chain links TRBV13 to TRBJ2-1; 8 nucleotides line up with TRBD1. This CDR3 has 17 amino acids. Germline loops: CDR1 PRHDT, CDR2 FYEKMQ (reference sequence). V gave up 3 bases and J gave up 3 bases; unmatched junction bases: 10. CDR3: CASSLGSGTGLYNEQFF. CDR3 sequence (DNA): TGTGCCAGCAGCTTGGGTTCCGGGACAGGCCTCTACAATGAGCAGTTCTTC.

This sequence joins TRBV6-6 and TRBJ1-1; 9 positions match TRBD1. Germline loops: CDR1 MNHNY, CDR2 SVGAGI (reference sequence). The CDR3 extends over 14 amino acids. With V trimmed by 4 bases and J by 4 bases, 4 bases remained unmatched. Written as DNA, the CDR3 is TGTGCCAGCAGTTCGATGACAGGGGGCACTGAAGCTTTCTTT. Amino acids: CASSSMTGGTEAFF.

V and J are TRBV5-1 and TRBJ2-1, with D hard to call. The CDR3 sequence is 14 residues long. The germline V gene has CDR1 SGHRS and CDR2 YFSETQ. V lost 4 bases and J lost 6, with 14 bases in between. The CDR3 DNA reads TGCGCCAGCAGCCACCGGACCTCCGTCAATGAGCAGTTCTTC. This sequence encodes CASSHRTSVNEQFF.

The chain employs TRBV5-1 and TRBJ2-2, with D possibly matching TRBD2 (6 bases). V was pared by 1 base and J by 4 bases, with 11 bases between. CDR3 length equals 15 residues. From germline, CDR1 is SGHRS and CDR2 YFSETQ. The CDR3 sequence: CASSLSSGPTGELFF. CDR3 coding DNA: TGCGCCAGCAGCTTGTCAAGCGGGCCCACCGGGGAGCTGTTTTTT.

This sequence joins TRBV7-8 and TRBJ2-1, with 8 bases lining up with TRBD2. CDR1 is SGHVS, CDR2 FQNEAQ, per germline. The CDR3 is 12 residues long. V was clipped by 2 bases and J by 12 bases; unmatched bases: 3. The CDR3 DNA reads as TGTGCCAGCAGCTTAAGCGGGAGAGGGCAGTTCTTC. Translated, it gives CASSLSGRGQFF.

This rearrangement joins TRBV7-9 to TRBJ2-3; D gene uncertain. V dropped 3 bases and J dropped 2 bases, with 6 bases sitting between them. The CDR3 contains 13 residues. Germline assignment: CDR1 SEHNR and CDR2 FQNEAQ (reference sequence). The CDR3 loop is CASSFGNTDTQYF. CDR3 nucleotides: TGTGCCAGCAGCTTTGGCAACACAGATACGCAGTATTTT.

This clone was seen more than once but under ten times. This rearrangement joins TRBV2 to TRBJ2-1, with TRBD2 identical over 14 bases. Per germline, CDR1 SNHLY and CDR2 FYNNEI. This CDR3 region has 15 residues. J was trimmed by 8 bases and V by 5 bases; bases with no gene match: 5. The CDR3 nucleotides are TGTGCCAGCAGTCCCCGGACTAGCGGGAGGTATGAGCAGTTCTTC. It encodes CASSPRTSGRYEQFF. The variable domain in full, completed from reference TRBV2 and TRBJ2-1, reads EPEVTQTPSHQVTQMGQEVILRCVPISNHLYFYWYRQILGQKVEFLVSFYNNEISEKSEIFDDQFSVERPDGSNFTLKIRSTKLEDSAMYFCASSPRTSGRYEQFFGPGTRLTVL.

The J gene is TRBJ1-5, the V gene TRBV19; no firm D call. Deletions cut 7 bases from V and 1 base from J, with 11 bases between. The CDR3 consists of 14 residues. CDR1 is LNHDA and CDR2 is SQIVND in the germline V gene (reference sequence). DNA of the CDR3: TGTGCCAGTAATCAACCGGGCAGCAATCAGCCCCAGCATTTT. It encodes CASNQPGSNQPQHF.

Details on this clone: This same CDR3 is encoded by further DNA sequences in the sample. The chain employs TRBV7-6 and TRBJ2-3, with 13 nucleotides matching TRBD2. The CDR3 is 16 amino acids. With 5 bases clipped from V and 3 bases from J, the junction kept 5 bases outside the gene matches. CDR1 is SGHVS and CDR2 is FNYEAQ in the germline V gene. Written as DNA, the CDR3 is TGTGCCAGCAGCCTTAGACTAGCGGGAGGTACAGATACGCAGTATTTT. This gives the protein CASSLRLAGGTDTQYF.

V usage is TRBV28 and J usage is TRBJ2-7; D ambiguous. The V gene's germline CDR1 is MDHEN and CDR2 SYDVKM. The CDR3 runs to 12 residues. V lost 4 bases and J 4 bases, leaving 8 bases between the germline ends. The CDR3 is CASSWAWYEQYF. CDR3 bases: TGTGCCAGCAGTTGGGCCTGGTACGAGCAGTACTTC.

The CDR3 DNA follows: TGTGCCAGCAGCTTATCTGGTCCGGGGTGGTCCCATGAAGCTTTCTTT. It translates to CASSLSGPGWSHEAFF. The chain carries TRBV7-2 and TRBJ1-1; D uncertain. The germline CDR1 and CDR2 sequences are SGHTA and FQGNSA. Trimming took off 2 bases at V and 7 bases at J, with 20 bases between the two ends. This CDR3 region has 16 residues.

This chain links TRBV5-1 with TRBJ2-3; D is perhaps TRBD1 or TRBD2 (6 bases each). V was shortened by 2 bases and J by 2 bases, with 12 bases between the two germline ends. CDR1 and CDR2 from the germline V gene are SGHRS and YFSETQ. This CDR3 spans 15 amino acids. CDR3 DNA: TGCGCCAGCAGCTTACAGGGACTCAACACAGATACGCAGTATTTT. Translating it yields CASSLQGLNTDTQYF. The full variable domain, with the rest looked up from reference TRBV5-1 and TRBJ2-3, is KAGVTQTPRYLIKTRGQQVTLSCSPISGHRSVSWYQQTPGQGLQFLFEYFSETQRNKGNFPGRFSGRQFSNSRSEMNVSTLELGDSALYLCASSLQGLNTDTQYFGPGTRLTVL.

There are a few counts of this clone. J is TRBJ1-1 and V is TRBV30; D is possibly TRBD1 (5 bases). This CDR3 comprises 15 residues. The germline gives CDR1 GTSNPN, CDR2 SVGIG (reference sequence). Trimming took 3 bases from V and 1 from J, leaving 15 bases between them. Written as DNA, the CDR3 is TGTGCCTGGAGGGAGACGGGGCGCACGAACACTGAAGCTTTCTTT. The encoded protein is CAWRETGRTNTEAFF.

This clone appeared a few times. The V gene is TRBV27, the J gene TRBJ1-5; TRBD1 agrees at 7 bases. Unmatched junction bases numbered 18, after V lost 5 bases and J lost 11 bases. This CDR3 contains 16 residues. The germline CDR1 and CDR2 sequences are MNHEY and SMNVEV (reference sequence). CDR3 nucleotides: TGTGCCAGCAGTCTAAACCGGGCAGGGGGGATACCGGCCCAGCATTTT. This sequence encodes CASSLNRAGGIPAQHF.

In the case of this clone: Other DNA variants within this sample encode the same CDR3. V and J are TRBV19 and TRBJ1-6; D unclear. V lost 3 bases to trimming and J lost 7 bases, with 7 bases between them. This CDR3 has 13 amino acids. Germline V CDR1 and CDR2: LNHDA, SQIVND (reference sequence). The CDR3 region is CASSIEANSPLHF. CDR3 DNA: TGTGCCAGTAGTATCGAGGCCAATTCACCCCTCCACTTT.

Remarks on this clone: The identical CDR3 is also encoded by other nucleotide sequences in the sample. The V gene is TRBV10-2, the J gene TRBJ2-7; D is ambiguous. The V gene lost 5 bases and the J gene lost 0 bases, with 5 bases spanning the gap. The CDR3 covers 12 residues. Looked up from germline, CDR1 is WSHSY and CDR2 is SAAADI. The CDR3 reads CASSPSSYEQYF. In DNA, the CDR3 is TGCGCCAGCAGTCCTAGCTCCTACGAGCAGTACTTC.